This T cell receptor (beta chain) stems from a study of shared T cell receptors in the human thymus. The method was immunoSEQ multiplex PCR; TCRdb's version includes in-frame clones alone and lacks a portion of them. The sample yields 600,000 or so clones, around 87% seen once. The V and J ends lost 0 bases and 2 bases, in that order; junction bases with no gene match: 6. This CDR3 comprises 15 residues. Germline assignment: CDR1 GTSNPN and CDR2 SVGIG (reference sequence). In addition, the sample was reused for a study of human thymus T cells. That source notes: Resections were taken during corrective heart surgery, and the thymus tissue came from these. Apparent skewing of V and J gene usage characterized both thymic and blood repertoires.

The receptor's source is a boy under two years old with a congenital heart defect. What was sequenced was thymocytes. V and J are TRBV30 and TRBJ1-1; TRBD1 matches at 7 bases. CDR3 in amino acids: CAWSVTGWGNTEAFF. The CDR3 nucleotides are TGTGCCTGGAGTGTGACAGGGTGGGGAAACACTGAAGCTTTCTTT.